The next 27 T cell receptor beta chains were all read from a single sample in a study of immune evolution from preneoplasia to lung adenocarcinoma. Sequenced by immunoSEQ multiplex PCR; TCRdb stores in-frame clones only, minus some. There are 4,400 or so clones in the sample; around 86% occur only once, and just over 8% lies in the top ten. Sequencing input: FFPE lung adenocarcinoma in situ tissue. These TCRs come from a person aged 70 to 79 with lung adenocarcinoma.

This chain connects TRBV5-1 to TRBJ2-1, with D tentatively TRBD2 (6 bases). The germline gives CDR1 SGHRS, CDR2 YFSETQ. V gave up 4 bases and J gave up 0 bases, with 17 bases separating them. The CDR3 has 17 residues. CDR3 bases: TGCGCCAGCAGCACCGACGCGGGACCGAGCTCCTACAATGAGCAGTTCTTC. Residues: CASSTDAGPSSYNEQFF.

This chain joins TRBV7-6 and TRBJ2-2; 8 bases fit TRBD2. Germline V gene sequence: CDR1 SGHVS, CDR2 FNYEAQ. V shed 11 bases, J shed 6 bases, and the junction held 11 bases outside the gene matches. The CDR3 runs to 14 residues. This CDR3 is CAVPGLGQSGELFF. As DNA, the CDR3 is TGTGCCGTCCCGGGACTAGGTCAATCCGGGGAGCTGTTTTTT.

A few counts support this clone. As DNA, the CDR3 is TGTGCCAGCAGCATTACTAGCGGGAGGACCTACAATGAGCAGTTCTTC. It specifies CASSITSGRTYNEQFF. The rearrangement links TRBV7-9 to TRBJ2-1; TRBD2 matches 12 bases. Trimming took 5 bases from V and 2 from J; bases not matched to a gene: 4. The germline gives CDR1 SEHNR, CDR2 FQNEAQ (reference sequence). This CDR3 spans 16 amino acids.

This chain links TRBV28 with TRBJ2-6; 9 nucleotides align to TRBD2. The ends lost 2 bases at V and 2 bases at J; junction bases unmatched: 1. The germline V gene encodes CDR1 MDHEN and CDR2 SYDVKM. This CDR3 spans 16 amino acids. CDR3 sequence: CASSLASGTGANVLTF. The CDR3 region has the DNA TGTGCCAGCAGTTTAGCTAGCGGGACTGGGGCCAACGTCCTGACTTTC.

The chain combines TRBV30 with TRBJ2-6; 11 positions match TRBD1. This CDR3 comprises 16 residues. CDR1 and CDR2 (germline): GTSNPN, SVGIG (reference sequence). With 4 bases clipped from V and 2 bases from J, the junction kept 4 bases outside the gene matches. CDR3 sequence: CAWNLGQGAGANVLTF. The CDR3 bases are TGTGCCTGGAATTTGGGACAGGGGGCTGGGGCCAACGTCCTGACTTTC. Looking up the rest from reference TRBV30 and TRBJ2-6 gives the full variable domain: SQTIHQWPATLVQPVGSPLSLECTVEGTSNPNLYWYRQAAGRGLQLLFYSVGIGQISSEVPQNLSASRPQDRQFILSSKKLLLSDSGFYLCAWNLGQGAGANVLTFGAGSRLTVL.

The rearrangement uses TRBV5-1 and TRBJ2-3; the D gene is possibly TRBD1 (5 bases). The CDR3 contains 12 residues. The V end lost 5 bases, the J end lost 5 bases, and 9 bases lay between the germline ends. Germline CDR1 and CDR2: SGHRS and YFSETQ. CDR3 sequence: CASRLTGDTQYF. The CDR3 bases are TGCGCCAGCAGACTCACAGGAGATACGCAGTATTTT.

The chain joins TRBV11-1 to TRBJ2-1; D possibly corresponds to TRBD2 (6 bases). The V end lost 5 bases, the J end lost 4 bases, and 9 bases lay between the germline ends. The CDR3 sequence is 13 residues long. Per the germline V gene, CDR1 is SGHAT and CDR2 is FQDESV (reference sequence). The DNA of the CDR3 is TGTGCCAGCAGCGGAGGGCAATACAATGAGCAGTTCTTC. Protein: CASSGGQYNEQFF. The whole variable domain, remainder taken from reference TRBV11-1 and TRBJ2-1, is EAEVAQSPRYKITEKSQAVAFWCDPISGHATLYWYRQILGQGPELLVQFQDESVVDDSQLPKDRFSAERLKGVDSTLKIQPAELGDSAMYLCASSGGQYNEQFFGPGTRLTVL.

In its sample, this clone was seen a few times. This chain joins TRBV7-9 and TRBJ1-1; a possible D gene is TRBD1 (6 bases). Trimming took 4 bases from V and 6 from J, leaving 18 bases between them. The CDR3 has 15 residues. CDR1 is SEHNR, CDR2 FQNEAQ, per germline (reference sequence). This CDR3 is CASSSAQGSASEAFF. In DNA form, the CDR3 reads TGTGCCAGCAGCTCGGCCCAGGGGTCAGCGTCTGAAGCTTTCTTT.

The rearrangement uses TRBV5-8 and TRBJ1-5; D gene ambiguous. CDR3 size: 14 residues. Trimming took 4 bases from V and 4 from J, leaving 12 bases between them. Germline V gene sequence: CDR1 SGHTS, CDR2 YDEGEE. The CDR3 here is CASSTRAKNQPQHF. CDR3 nucleotides: TGTGCCAGCAGCACCCGGGCCAAGAATCAGCCCCAGCATTTT.

There are a few counts of this clone. The chain links TRBV29-1 to TRBJ2-1, with 7 bases aligning to TRBD1. The CDR3 is made up of 14 amino acids. The V and J ends lost 5 bases and 8 bases, in that order; junction bases with no gene match: 12. Per the germline V gene, CDR1 is SQVTM and CDR2 is ANQGSEA. The CDR3 spells CSVLGQALGDEQFF. The CDR3 bases are TGCAGCGTTTTAGGACAGGCCCTGGGGGATGAGCAGTTCTTC.

V gene TRBV27 combines with J gene TRBJ1-2; 8 bases are a match to TRBD1. V shed 5 bases, J shed 4 bases, and the junction held 6 bases outside the gene matches. The CDR3 covers 14 residues. Germline V gives CDR1 MNHEY, CDR2 SMNVEV (reference sequence). In nucleotides, the CDR3 is TGTGCCAGCAGTCCGGAGACAGGGGCCTATGGCTACACCTTC. Translation gives CASSPETGAYGYTF.

V gene TRBV9 combines with J gene TRBJ2-7; 9 positions match TRBD1. This CDR3 is 14 amino acids long. Per the germline V gene, CDR1 is SGDLS and CDR2 is YYNGEE. The junction had 7 bases not matched to a gene; V was cut back by 7 bases and J by 2 bases. In DNA form, the CDR3 reads TGTGCCAGCTCCCCGGGACAGGGCCCCTACGAGCAGTACTTC. Amino acids: CASSPGQGPYEQYF. The entire variable domain, with the rest obtained from reference TRBV9 and TRBJ2-7, is as follows: DSGVTQTPKHLITATGQRVTLRCSPRSGDLSVYWYQQSLDQGLQFLIQYYNGEERAKGNILERFSAQQFPDLHSELNLSSLELGDSALYFCASSPGQGPYEQYFGPGTRLTVT.

The DNA of the CDR3 is TGTGCCAGCAGATGGGCGGGGGTTAGCACAGATACGCAGTATTTT. This translates into CASRWAGVSTDTQYF. The V call is TRBV28, the J call TRBJ2-3; 7 positions agree with TRBD2. Trimming cost V 6 bases and J 0 bases; bases outside gene matches: 6. CDR3 size: 15 residues. In germline, CDR1 is MDHEN, CDR2 SYDVKM.

The V and J genes are TRBV9 and TRBJ2-7, with 9 bases lining up with TRBD2. This CDR3 contains 17 residues. Germline trimming cut 0 bases from V and 2 bases from J; bases unmatched to any gene: 9. In germline, CDR1 is SGDLS, CDR2 YYNGEE. The CDR3 coding sequence is TGTGCCAGCAGCGTAGGTTTGCGGGGGGGGGCCCCCTACGAGCAGTACTTC. The encoded protein is CASSVGLRGGAPYEQYF.

The chain combines TRBV7-8 with TRBJ2-7; D not resolved. CDR3 length equals 14 residues. Germline V CDR1 and CDR2: SGHVS, FQNEAQ. Between the trimmed V and J ends, which lost 1 base and 1 base, there was a span of 8 bases. For the CDR3, the DNA is TGTGCCAGCAGCTTAGGGGCGGCTTCCTACGAGCAGTACTTC. Translating it yields CASSLGAASYEQYF.

CDR3 nucleotides: TGTGCCAGCAGCCAAGTTGGCTTTTACAATGAGCAGTTCTTC. It codes for CASSQVGFYNEQFF. This sequence joins TRBV11-3 and TRBJ2-1; no reliable D call. Per germline, CDR1 SGHNT and CDR2 YENEEA. V was pared by 5 bases and J by 4 bases, with 12 bases between. This CDR3 has 14 amino acids.

The chain has TRBV5-1 and TRBJ2-3; 9 bases agree with TRBD2. This CDR3 region has 17 residues. CDR1 SGHRS and CDR2 YFSETQ come from the germline V gene. Trimming removed 2 bases from V and 2 bases from J; junction bases left unmatched: 9. The CDR3 loop reads CASSFTTSGGYTDTQYF. The CDR3 coding sequence is TGCGCCAGCAGCTTCACGACTAGCGGAGGTTACACAGATACGCAGTATTTT.

The genes are TRBV28 and TRBJ2-3; D is unclear. CDR1 MDHEN and CDR2 SYDVKM come from the germline V gene. V was shortened by 5 bases and J by 3 bases, with 9 bases between the two germline ends. The CDR3 totals 13 residues. In DNA, the CDR3 is TGTGCCAGCAGTCCGTCCGGGACAGATACGCAGTATTTT. This codes for CASSPSGTDTQYF.

CDR3 DNA: TGTGCCTGGGCCAGCGGGAGGCCCACAGATACGCAGTATTTT. Protein sequence: CAWASGRPTDTQYF. The chain combines TRBV30 with TRBJ2-3; 9 nucleotides align to TRBD2. The V segment lost 5 bases and the J segment 2 bases; nucleotides outside the gene matches: 5. Germline CDR1 and CDR2: GTSNPN and SVGIG (reference sequence). The CDR3 consists of 14 residues.

This chain connects TRBV6-5 to TRBJ2-5, with D tentatively TRBD1 (5 bases). The V and J ends lost 5 bases and 7 bases respectively, with 17 bases between them. From germline, CDR1 is MNHEY and CDR2 SVGAGI. CDR3 length: 14 residues. CDR3 bases: TGTGCCAGCAGTCTATTAAGGACAACAGGGACCCAGTACTTC. Protein product: CASSLLRTTGTQYF.

J is TRBJ2-1 and V is TRBV23-1; D possibly corresponds to TRBD2 (6 bases). TRBV23-1 is assigned to the ORF class and has an uncertain function. Trimming stripped 0 bases from V and 5 bases from J, with 14 bases between. CDR3 length equals 16 residues. CDR3 DNA sequence: TGCGCCAGCAGTCAATCGAGGGCGGGGTCCAACAATGAGCAGTTCTTC. Protein: CASSQSRAGSNNEQFF.

This clone is a singleton in its sample. The rearrangement uses TRBV6-4 and TRBJ2-2; 7 bases map to TRBD2. The CDR3 runs to 16 residues. J lost 5 bases, V lost 5 bases, and 11 bases had no gene match. Germline CDR1 is MRHNA and CDR2 is SNTAGT. Here the CDR3 DNA reads TGTGCCAGCAGTAAAGAAGCGGGGAAAGTTACCGGGGAGCTGTTTTTT. Its protein product is CASSKEAGKVTGELFF.

As DNA, the CDR3 is TGTGCCAGCAGTGACCCCCGACTAGCCCGGCATGAGCAGTTCTTC. Amino acid sequence: CASSDPRLARHEQFF. V usage is TRBV2 and J usage is TRBJ2-1; TRBD2 matches at 7 bases. CDR1 and CDR2 (germline): SNHLY, FYNNEI. J gave up 8 bases and V 3 bases, and 10 bases lay outside the gene matches. CDR3 length: 15 residues.

The chain has TRBV18 and TRBJ2-1; D remains unclear. The CDR3 runs 11 residues. V lost 2 bases, J lost 4 bases, and 0 bases lay in between. The germline V gene has CDR1 KGHSH and CDR2 LQKENI. The CDR3: CASSPYNEQFF. The CDR3 coding sequence is TGTGCCAGCTCACCATACAATGAGCAGTTCTTC.

This clone has more than one count but fewer than ten. The chain has TRBV28 and TRBJ1-5, with D hard to call. The germline V gene encodes CDR1 MDHEN and CDR2 SYDVKM. CDR3 size: 14 residues. Deletions cut 5 bases from V and 7 bases from J, with 15 bases between. CDR3 bases: TGTGCCAGCAGTCCCCCTCCCCGACGGCAGCCCCAGCATTTT. Its translation: CASSPPPRRQPQHF.

J is TRBJ2-3 and V is TRBV5-1, with TRBD1 matching 9 bases. Germline CDR1 SGHRS, CDR2 YFSETQ. This CDR3 is 15 amino acids long. The V gene end was trimmed by 4 bases and the J gene end by 0 bases; junction bases not matched to a gene: 3. Here the CDR3 DNA reads TGCGCCAGCAGCCCACAGGGGGCTAGCACAGATACGCAGTATTTT. Translation: CASSPQGASTDTQYF.

CDR3 protein: CASSRPIKDTTNEKLFF. As DNA, the CDR3 is TGTGCCAGCAGTCGACCAATAAAGGACACAACTAATGAAAAACTGTTTTTT. This sequence joins TRBV2 and TRBJ1-4; weak D call: TRBD1 (5 bases). CDR1 is SNHLY, CDR2 FYNNEI, per germline. This CDR3 comprises 17 residues. Trimming took off 5 bases at V and 0 bases at J, with 16 bases between the two ends.